The TCR beta chain described here comes from a study of STAT3 mutations in large granular lymphocyte leukemia. Sequencing used immunoSEQ multiplex PCR; TCRdb keeps in-frame clones, though not all of them. The sample holds 1,500 to 2,000 clones, 55% seen once. V was cut by 4 bases and J by 0 bases, with 14 bases left in between. The CDR3 sequence is 15 residues long. CDR1 is SGHKS, CDR2 YYEKEE, per germline (reference sequence). About this clone: Its antigen is unidentified.

Study-level findings and limits: Every T-LGLL patient had at least one immunodominant TCRbeta clonotype. Treatment regimens differed across patients between samplings.

The V gene is TRBV5-5, the J gene TRBJ2-7; D perhaps matches TRBD2 (6 bases). The receptor was derived from a man aged 60 to 69 with T-cell large granular lymphocyte leukemia. Some clones in this sample may be carry-over from other donors' samples. The sequenced material came from peripheral blood mononuclear cells. Here the CDR3 DNA reads TGTGCCAGCAGCGCAAGGGCCGGGGGCTCCTACGAGCAGTACTTC. Translating it yields CASSARAGGSYEQYF.